Included here is one T cell receptor (beta chain) sequence, with context. With 6 bases clipped from V and 4 bases from J, the junction kept 8 bases outside the gene matches. The CDR3 length is 15 residues. Germline V gives CDR1 SEHNR, CDR2 FQNEAQ (reference sequence). This specimen comes from a study of blood T cell repertoires in COVID-19. Cohorts were assigned according to the clinical history that participants reported. In the authors' workflow: Nucleated cell counts were estimated from reference gene primer amplification. Here immunoSEQ multiplex PCR was the method, and the copy in TCRdb shows in-frame clones only, minus some. From that table come the V and J calls and clone size; the DNA was used to work out D and trimming. The sample records 150,000 or so clones, roughly 80% being singletons.

This sequence originates from a woman aged 45-65 years who had recovered from COVID-19. The V and J genes are TRBV7-9 and TRBJ1-2; 10 positions match TRBD1. Sequenced material: PBMCs or T cells enriched from blood (not recorded which). The CDR3 protein is CASRAADRGRYGYTF. DNA for the CDR3: TGTGCCAGCAGAGCCGCAGACAGGGGGCGCTATGGCTACACCTTC.